A selection of T cell receptor beta chains follows, all from one sample in a study of control samples from healthy donors and cancer patients. Assay used: immunoSEQ multiplex PCR; TCRdb lists only in-frame clones, some missing. The table lists approximately 150,000 clones, 95% to 96% of them singletons. Specimen: blood. All receptors come from a woman aged 25 to 39 in good health. CDR3s include the opening cysteine and the closing phenylalanine or tryptophan. Each record gives: clone size, V gene, J gene, D gene, CDR3 DNA, CDR3 protein. A D gene is named only where the DNA matches it firmly. A clone size is listed for some rows: how often the clone was seen (once, few, many), or a class if it is expanded.

clone size: NA; V gene: TRBV29-1; J gene: TRBJ2-1; D gene: TRBD2; CDR3 DNA: TGCAGCGTAACGGGACTAGTGAAATATGAGCAGTTCTTC; CDR3 protein: CSVTGLVKYEQFF
clone size: NA; V gene: TRBV5-6; J gene: TRBJ2-3; D gene: NA; CDR3 DNA: TGTGCCAGCAGCTTTGCGTCGGGAGTTTCGCCTACGCAGTATTTT; CDR3 protein: CASSFASGVSPTQYF
clone size: once; V gene: TRBV9; J gene: TRBJ2-7; D gene: NA; CDR3 DNA: TGTGCCAGCAGCCCTCATGGGGGACATAGCTCCGACTACGAGCAGTACTTC; CDR3 protein: CASSPHGGHSSDYEQYF
clone size: NA; V gene: TRBV10-3; J gene: TRBJ2-2; D gene: NA; CDR3 DNA: TGTGCCATCAGCGGCGCGGGGGCGCGGGGGAACACCGGGGAGCTGTTTTTT; CDR3 protein: CAISGAGARGNTGELFF
clone size: NA; V gene: TRBV20-1; J gene: TRBJ1-5; D gene: TRBD1; CDR3 DNA: TGCAGTGCTAGTTTTAGAGGGGGACAGGGCGGTCAGCCCCAGCATTTT; CDR3 protein: CSASFRGGQGGQPQHF
clone size: NA; V gene: TRBV29-1; J gene: TRBJ1-1; D gene: NA; CDR3 DNA: TGCAGCGTTGAGATGAACACTGAAGCTTTCTTT; CDR3 protein: CSVEMNTEAFF
clone size: NA; V gene: TRBV13; J gene: TRBJ1-2; D gene: TRBD1; CDR3 DNA: TGTGCCAGCAGCTTAGCACAGGGGAGCTATGGCTACACCTTC; CDR3 protein: CASSLAQGSYGYTF
clone size: NA; V gene: TRBV19; J gene: TRBJ1-1; D gene: TRBD1; CDR3 DNA: TGTGCCAGTAGTATAGGGCAGGGGGCTGAAGCTTTCTTT; CDR3 protein: CASSIGQGAEAFF
clone size: NA; V gene: TRBV9; J gene: TRBJ2-1; D gene: NA; CDR3 DNA: TGTGCCAGCAGCGTCGACACTGAGCAGTTCTTC; CDR3 protein: CASSVDTEQFF
clone size: NA; V gene: TRBV3-1/TRBV3-2; J gene: TRBJ2-3; D gene: NA; CDR3 DNA: TGTGCCAGCAGCCTCCTCGGGGATAGCACAGATACGCAGTATTTT; CDR3 protein: CASSLLGDSTDTQYF
clone size: NA; V gene: TRBV7-2; J gene: TRBJ2-1; D gene: TRBD2; CDR3 DNA: TGTGCCAGCAGCTTAGGGGGCGGACTAGTGGCCAATGAGCAGTTCTTC; CDR3 protein: CASSLGGGLVANEQFF